This T cell receptor beta chain was observed in a study of Ad26.COV2.S vaccination and SARS-CoV-2 variants. Findings and limits, study-wide: Spike-specific TCR breadth ran higher among vaccine recipients than placebo recipients.

The CDR3 runs to 15 residues. V was clipped by 0 bases and J by 3 bases, with 11 bases between them. Germline V gene data show CDR1 as MGHRA and CDR2 as YSYEKL. As regards this clone: Its antigen is currently unknown.

Only in-frame clones appear in the TCRdb table, and some are missing; sequencing was by immunoSEQ multiplex PCR. The data show more than 300,000 clones, around four fifths seen once. Documented treatment: about 20 received Ad26.COV2.S at low or high dose, single or two shots; five or six received placebo; per-sample allocation not given. Sampling was performed 63 days after the first vaccine or placebo injection. The chain combines TRBV4-1 with TRBJ1-2; the D is unclear. The sequencing here drew on peripheral blood, taken in a trial of Ad26.COV2.S vaccine versus placebo. This sequence originates from a person aged 18-65 years who received the Ad26.COV2.S COVID-19 vaccine or a placebo. In DNA form, the CDR3 reads TGCGCCAGCAGCCAAGAACGAGTTCCCGACTATGGCTACACCTTC. It translates to CASSQERVPDYGYTF.